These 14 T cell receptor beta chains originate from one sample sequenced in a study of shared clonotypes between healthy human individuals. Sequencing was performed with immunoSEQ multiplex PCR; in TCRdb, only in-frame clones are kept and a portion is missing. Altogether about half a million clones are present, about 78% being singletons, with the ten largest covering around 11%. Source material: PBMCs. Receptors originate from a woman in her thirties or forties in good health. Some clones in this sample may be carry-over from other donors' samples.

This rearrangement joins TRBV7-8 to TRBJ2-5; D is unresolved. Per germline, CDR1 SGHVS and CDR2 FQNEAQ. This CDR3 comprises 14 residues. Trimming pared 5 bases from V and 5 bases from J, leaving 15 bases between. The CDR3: CASSVRGPLETQYF. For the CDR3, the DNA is TGTGCCAGCAGCGTAAGAGGTCCACTGGAGACCCAGTACTTC.

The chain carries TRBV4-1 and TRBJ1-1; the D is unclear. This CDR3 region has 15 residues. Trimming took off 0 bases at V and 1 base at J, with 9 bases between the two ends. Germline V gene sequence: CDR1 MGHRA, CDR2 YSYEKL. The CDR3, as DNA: TGCGCCAGCAGCCAAGATCGATACAAGAACACTGAAGCTTTCTTT. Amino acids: CASSQDRYKNTEAFF.

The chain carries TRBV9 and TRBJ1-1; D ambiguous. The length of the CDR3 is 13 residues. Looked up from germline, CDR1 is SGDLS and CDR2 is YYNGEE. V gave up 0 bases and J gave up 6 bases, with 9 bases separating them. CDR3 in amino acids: CASSVDHWAEAFF. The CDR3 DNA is TGTGCCAGCAGCGTAGATCACTGGGCTGAAGCTTTCTTT.

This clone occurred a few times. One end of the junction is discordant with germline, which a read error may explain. This CDR3 reads CASSPQYVQYF. CDR3 DNA sequence: TGTGCCAGCAGCCCTCAATACGTGCAGTACTTC. The chain has TRBV7-9 and TRBJ2-7; D uncertain. This CDR3 is built from 11 residues. Germline assignment: CDR1 SEHNR and CDR2 FQNEAQ (reference sequence).

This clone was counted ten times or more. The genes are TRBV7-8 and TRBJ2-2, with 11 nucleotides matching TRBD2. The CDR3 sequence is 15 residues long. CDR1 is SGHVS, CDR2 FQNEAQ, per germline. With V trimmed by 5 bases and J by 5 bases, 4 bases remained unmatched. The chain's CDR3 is CASSPRLAGTGELFF. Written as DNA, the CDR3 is TGTGCCAGCAGCCCCCGACTAGCGGGAACCGGGGAGCTGTTTTTT. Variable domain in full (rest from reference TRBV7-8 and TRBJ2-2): GAGVSQSPRYKVAKRGQDVALRCDPISGHVSLFWYQQALGQGPEFLTYFQNEAQLDKSGLPSDRFFAERPEGSVSTLKIQRTQQEDSAVYLCASSPRLAGTGELFFGEGSRLTVL.

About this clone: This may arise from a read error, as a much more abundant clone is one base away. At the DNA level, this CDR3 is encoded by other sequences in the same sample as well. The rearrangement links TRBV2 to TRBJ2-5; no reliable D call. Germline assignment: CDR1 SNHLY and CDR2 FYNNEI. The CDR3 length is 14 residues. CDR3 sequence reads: CASSLLVSQETQYF. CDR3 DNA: TGTGCCAGCAGCCTCCTGGTCTCCCAAGAGACCCAATACTTC.

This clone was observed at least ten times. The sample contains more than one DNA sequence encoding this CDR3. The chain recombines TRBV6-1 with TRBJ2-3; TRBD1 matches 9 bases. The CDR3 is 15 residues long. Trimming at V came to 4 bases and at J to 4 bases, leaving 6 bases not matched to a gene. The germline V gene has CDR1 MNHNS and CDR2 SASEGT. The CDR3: CASSGGQGGADTQYF. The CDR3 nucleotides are TGTGCCAGCAGTGGGGGACAGGGAGGTGCAGATACGCAGTATTTT.

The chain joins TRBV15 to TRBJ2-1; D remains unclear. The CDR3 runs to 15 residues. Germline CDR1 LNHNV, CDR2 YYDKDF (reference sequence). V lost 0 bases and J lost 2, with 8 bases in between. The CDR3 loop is CATSRDLDPYNEQFF. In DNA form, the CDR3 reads TGTGCCACCAGCAGAGATCTCGACCCCTACAATGAGCAGTTCTTC.

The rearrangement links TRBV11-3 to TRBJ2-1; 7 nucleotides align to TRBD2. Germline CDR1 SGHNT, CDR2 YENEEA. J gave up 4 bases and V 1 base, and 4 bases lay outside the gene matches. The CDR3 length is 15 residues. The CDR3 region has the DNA TGTGCCAGCAGCTTAGGAAGAGCGGGGTACAATGAGCAGTTCTTC. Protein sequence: CASSLGRAGYNEQFF.

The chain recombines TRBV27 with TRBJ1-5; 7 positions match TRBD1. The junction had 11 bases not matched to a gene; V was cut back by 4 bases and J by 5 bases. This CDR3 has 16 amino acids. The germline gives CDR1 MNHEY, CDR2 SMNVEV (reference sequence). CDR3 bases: TGTGCCAGCAGTTCATACAGGGGCCCGCGGCATCAGCCCCAGCATTTT. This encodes CASSSYRGPRHQPQHF.

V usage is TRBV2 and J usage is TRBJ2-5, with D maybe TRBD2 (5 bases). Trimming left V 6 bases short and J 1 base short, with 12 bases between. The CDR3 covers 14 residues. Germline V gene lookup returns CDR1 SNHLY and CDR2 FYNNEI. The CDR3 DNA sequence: TGTGCCAGCAGGCCCGGGCTAGCCCAAGAGACCCAGTACTTC. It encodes CASRPGLAQETQYF.

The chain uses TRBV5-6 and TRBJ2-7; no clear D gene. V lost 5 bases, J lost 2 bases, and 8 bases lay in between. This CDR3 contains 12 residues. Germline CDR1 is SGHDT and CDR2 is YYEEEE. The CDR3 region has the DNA TGTGCCAGCAGTCGTATGCCCTACGAGCAGTACTTC. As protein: CASSRMPYEQYF.

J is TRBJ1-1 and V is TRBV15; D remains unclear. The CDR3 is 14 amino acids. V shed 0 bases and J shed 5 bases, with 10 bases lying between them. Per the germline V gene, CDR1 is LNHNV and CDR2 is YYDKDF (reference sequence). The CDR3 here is CATSRDLTGTEAFF. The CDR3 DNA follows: TGTGCCACCAGCAGAGACCTTACGGGAACTGAAGCTTTCTTT.

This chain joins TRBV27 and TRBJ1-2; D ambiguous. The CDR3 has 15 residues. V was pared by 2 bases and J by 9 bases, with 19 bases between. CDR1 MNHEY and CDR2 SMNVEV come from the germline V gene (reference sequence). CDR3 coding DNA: TGTGCCAGCAGTTTAACGAGGGAGGTTCTCTGGAGCTACACCTTC. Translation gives CASSLTREVLWSYTF.